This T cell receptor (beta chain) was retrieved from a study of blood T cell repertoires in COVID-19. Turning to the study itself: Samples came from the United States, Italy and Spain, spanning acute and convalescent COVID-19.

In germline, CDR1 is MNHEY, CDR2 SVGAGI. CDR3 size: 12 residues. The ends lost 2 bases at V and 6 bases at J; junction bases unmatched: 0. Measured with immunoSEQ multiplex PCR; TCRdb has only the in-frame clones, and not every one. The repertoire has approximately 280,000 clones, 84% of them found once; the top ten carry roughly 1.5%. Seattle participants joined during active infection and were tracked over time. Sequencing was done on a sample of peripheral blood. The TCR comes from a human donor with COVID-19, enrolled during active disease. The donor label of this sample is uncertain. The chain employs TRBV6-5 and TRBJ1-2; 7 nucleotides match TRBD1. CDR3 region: CASSYDRDGYTF. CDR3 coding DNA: TGTGCCAGCAGTTACGACAGGGATGGCTACACCTTC.